The T cell receptor (beta chain) described here comes from a study of blood T cell repertoires in COVID-19. Study as a whole: Researchers got acute and convalescent COVID-19 samples from the United States, Italy and Spain.

Method: immunoSEQ multiplex PCR; TCRdb's copy keeps in-frame clones and lacks some. The sample gives tens of thousands of clones, around 81% of which show up once; 28% is in the top ten. Sequenced input: peripheral blood. This TCR was recovered from a human donor in a cohort sampled during active COVID-19.

The CDR3 coding sequence is TGTGCCACCAGCGTAAGACAAGTCAACACTGAAGCTTTCTTT. Translated: CATSVRQVNTEAFF. This chain joins TRBV15 and TRBJ1-1; no clear D gene. The CDR3 is 14 amino acids. With 5 bases removed from V and 2 bases from J, the gap between germline ends came to 12 bases. Germline V CDR1 and CDR2: LNHNV, YYDKDF (reference sequence).